A single TCR beta chain is shown here with its context. Methods used by the authors: Cell counts per sample came from amplifying reference gene primers. TCRdb keeps only in-frame clones here, not all; method: immunoSEQ multiplex PCR. V, J and clone size are those of that table, while D and trimming were read from the DNA. The table includes roughly 240,000 clones, about 87% detected once. This specimen comes from a study of blood T cell repertoires in COVID-19. Study summary: T cells, B-cell-depleted T cells, or PBMCs supplied cDNA or gDNA.

V lost 4 bases, J lost 4 bases, and 8 bases stayed unmatched. The CDR3 length is 15 residues. Germline-derived CDR1 and CDR2 are SNHLY and FYNNEI. The sequencing input was PBMCs or T cells enriched from blood (not recorded which). The chain employs TRBV2 and TRBJ2-3; the match to TRBD1 covers 7 bases. The source is a woman in her thirties or forties with acute COVID-19. In nucleotides, the CDR3 is TGTGCCAGCAGTGTCCGAGGGCAGGGGGCAGATACGCAGTATTTT. Its protein is CASSVRGQGADTQYF.